The sequence of this T cell receptor (beta chain) was determined in a study of T cells in Graves' hyperthyroidism and ophthalmopathy. Study-level results: The model anticipated ophthalmopathy a median about six months pre-onset.

Using RNA transcripts as the source, TCR beta CDR3 regions were amplified. The HTBI primer set was used in a first-round RT-PCR of the TCR CDR3. TCRdb ran MiXCR on the multiplex PCR reads and lists one entry per CDR3 protein. The sample records 560,000 or so distinct CDR3 sequences, about 20% being singletons. On this clonotype itself: The target antigen is unknown.

Trimming removed 3 bases at V and 3 bases at J, with 15 bases between. CDR3 size: 15 residues. The germline CDR1 and CDR2 sequences are KGHSH and LQKENI. Input material: blood. This clonotype was obtained from a man aged 40-49 years with Graves' ophthalmopathy. The rearrangement uses TRBV18 and TRBJ2-7; D possibly corresponds to TRBD2 (6 bases). The CDR3 coding sequence is TGTGCCAGCTCACCCGTGCGGGATTCCGTCTACGAGCAGTACTTC. Its translation is CASSPVRDSVYEQYF.